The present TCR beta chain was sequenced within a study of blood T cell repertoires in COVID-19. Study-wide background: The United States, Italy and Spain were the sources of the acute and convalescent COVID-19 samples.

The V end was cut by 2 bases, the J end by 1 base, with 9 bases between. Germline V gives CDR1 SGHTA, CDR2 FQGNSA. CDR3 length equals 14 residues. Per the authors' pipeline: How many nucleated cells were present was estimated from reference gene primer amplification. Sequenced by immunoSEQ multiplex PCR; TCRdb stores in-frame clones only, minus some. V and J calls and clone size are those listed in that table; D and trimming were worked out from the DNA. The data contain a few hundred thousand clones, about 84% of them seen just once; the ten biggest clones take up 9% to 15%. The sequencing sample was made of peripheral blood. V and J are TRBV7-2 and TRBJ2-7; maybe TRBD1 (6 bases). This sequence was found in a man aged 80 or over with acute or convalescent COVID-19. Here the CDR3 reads CASSLSRGSYEQYF. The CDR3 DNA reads TGTGCCAGCAGCTTATCCAGGGGTTCCTACGAGCAGTACTTC.